This T cell receptor (beta chain) was sequenced in a study of blood T cell repertoires in COVID-19. At the level of the study: The origin of the acute and convalescent COVID-19 samples was the United States, Italy and Spain.

In the authors' methods: Amplifying reference gene primers gave estimates of nucleated cell counts. The data were produced by immunoSEQ multiplex PCR, yet TCRdb's version contains in-frame clones alone and is incomplete. That table supplies the V and J calls and clone size; D and trimming were determined from the DNA. The table shows fewer than 450,000 clones, with roughly 87% occurring only once. V trimming: 8 bases; J trimming: 5 bases; junction bases outside the gene matches: 8. The CDR3 extends over 15 amino acids. Germline lookup yields CDR1 SNHLY and CDR2 FYNNEI. Cohort 3 recovery required two negative PCRs, clearance, or symptom resolution.

The specimen sequenced was PBMCs or T cells enriched from blood (not recorded which). The chain uses TRBV2 and TRBJ2-1; 11 bases map to TRBD2. The clonotype was recovered from a woman in her 30s who had recovered from COVID-19. The DNA of the CDR3 is TGTGCCAGCCTTAAAACTAGCGGGGGTGACAATGAGCAGTTCTTC. Encoded protein: CASLKTSGGDNEQFF.